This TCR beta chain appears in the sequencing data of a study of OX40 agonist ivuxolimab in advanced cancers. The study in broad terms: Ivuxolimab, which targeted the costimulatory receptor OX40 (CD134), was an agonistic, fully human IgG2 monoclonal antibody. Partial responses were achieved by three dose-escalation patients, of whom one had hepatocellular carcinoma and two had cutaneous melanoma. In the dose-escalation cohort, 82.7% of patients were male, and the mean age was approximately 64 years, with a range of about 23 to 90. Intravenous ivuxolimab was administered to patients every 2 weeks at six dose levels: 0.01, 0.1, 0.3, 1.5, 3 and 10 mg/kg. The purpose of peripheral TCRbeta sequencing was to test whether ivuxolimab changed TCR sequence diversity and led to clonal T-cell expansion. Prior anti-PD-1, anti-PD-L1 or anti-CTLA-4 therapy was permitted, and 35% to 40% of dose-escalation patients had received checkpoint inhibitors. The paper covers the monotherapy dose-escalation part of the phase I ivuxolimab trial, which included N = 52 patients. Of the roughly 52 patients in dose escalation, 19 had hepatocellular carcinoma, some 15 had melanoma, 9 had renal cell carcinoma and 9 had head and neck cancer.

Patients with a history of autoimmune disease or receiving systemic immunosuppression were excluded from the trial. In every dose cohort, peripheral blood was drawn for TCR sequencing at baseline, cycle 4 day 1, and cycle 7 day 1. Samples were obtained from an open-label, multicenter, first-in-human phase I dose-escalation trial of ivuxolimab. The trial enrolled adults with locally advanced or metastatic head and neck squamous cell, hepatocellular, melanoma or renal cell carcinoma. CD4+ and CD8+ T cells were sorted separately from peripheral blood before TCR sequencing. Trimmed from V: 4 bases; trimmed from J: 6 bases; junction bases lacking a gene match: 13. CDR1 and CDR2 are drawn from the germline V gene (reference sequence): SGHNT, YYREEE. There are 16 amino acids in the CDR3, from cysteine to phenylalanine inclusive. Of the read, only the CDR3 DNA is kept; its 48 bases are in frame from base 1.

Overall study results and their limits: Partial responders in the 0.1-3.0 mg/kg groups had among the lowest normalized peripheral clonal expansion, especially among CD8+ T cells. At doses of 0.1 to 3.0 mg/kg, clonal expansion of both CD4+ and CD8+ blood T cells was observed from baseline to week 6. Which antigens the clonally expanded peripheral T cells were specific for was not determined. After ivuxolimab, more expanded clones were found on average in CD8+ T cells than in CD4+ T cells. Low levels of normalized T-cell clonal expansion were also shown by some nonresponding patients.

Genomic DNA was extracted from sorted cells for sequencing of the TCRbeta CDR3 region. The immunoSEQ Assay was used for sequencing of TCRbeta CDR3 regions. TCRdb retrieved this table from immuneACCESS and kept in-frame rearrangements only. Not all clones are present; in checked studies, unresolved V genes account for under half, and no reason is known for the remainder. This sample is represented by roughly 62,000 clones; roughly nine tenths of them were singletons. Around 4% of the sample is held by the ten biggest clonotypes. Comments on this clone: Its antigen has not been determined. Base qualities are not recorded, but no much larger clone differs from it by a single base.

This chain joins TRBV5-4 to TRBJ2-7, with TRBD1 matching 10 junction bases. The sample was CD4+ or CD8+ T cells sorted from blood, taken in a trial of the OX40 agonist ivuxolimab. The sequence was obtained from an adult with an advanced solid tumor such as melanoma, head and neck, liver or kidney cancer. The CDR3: CASSPKGQGTASEQYF. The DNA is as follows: TGTGCCAGCAGCCCGAAGGGACAGGGGACCGCCTCCGAGCAGTACTTC.